In its sample, the clone carrying this T cell receptor (beta chain) was seen a few times. The V gene's germline CDR1 is MGHRA and CDR2 YSYEKL. The V segment lost 0 bases and the J segment 6 bases; nucleotides outside the gene matches: 3. The CDR3 is 15 amino acids. These data come from a study of identical twins. Each CDR3 protein is one row after TCRdb ran MiXCR on the 5' RACE reads. The data contain approximately 600,000 distinct CDR3 sequences, roughly 9.9% of them singletons. All donors were healthy, and all were Caucasian. These sequences were also reported in another study, on yellow fever vaccine responses in identical twins.

Sample: PBMCs. The chain couples TRBV4-1 to TRBJ2-3; 10 bases align to TRBD1. The sequence derives from a young woman in good health. The CDR3 DNA reads TGCGCCAGCAGCCAAGATGGGACAGGGGTCGATACGCAGTATTTT. This codes for CASSQDGTGVDTQYF.